The source of this T cell receptor (beta chain) is a study of vaccination and CD4 T cells after COVID-19. Study information: Overlapping spike peptides from SARS-CoV-2, HCoV-NL63, HCoV-OC43 and HCoV-229E served to stimulate the cells.

Treatment in this sample: approximately 9-day PBMC culture with coronavirus spike peptide pools or control peptides (ViraFEST assay). Expanded clonotypes were found by TCR sequencing after peptide-pool stimulation (ViraFEST). Trimming removed 6 bases at V and 7 bases at J, with 10 bases between. Looked up from germline, CDR1 is DFQATT and CDR2 is SNEGSKA (reference sequence). This CDR3 has 12 amino acids. CD4+ T cells that had been cultured provided DNA sequenced with the Oncomine TCR Beta short-read assay. TCRdb re-called the PCR reads with MiXCR, one entry per CDR3 protein. The repertoire holds about 18,000 distinct CDR3 sequences, around 60% seen once, with roughly 10% in the top ten. A remark on this clonotype: Its target is unknown.

The chain uses TRBV20-1 and TRBJ1-6; D uncertain. The origin of this receptor is a human donor who had recovered from COVID-19. The source material was CD4+ T cells from blood, cultured in vitro. CDR3 coding DNA: TGCAGTGCGCCCCGTAGGAATTCACCCCTCCACTTT. Its protein is CSAPRRNSPLHF.